The T cell receptor (beta chain) described here comes from a study of persistence of HIV-infected CD4 T cells. The stimulus was an HIV-1 Gag 15-mer peptide pool, 1 ug/peptide/mL. Sorting of responding CD4+ T cells relied on upregulated CD40 ligand together with CD69. The libraries were made with immunoSEQ version 4 in survey mode. Repertoires were generated with immunoSEQ multiplex PCR, while TCRdb's copy carries only in-frame clones and drops some. The sample holds tens of thousands of clones, about 74% seen once. On this clone: The antigen is not known.

Germline CDR1 and CDR2: LNHDA and SQIVND (reference sequence). The CDR3 loop spans 16 amino acids. Germline trimming cut 4 bases from V and 1 base from J; bases unmatched to any gene: 2. The clonotype was recovered from an adult man with HIV who was CMV-seropositive. The chain uses TRBV19 and TRBJ2-2; 11 bases align to TRBD1. Sequencing was performed on CD4+ T cells sorted from PBMCs after approximately 20-hour stimulation, taken from a patient who received antiretroviral therapy. CDR3 amino acids: CASSRGTGGNTGELFF. CDR3 nucleotides: TGTGCCAGTAGTAGGGGGACAGGGGGGAACACCGGGGAGCTGTTTTTT.